This TCR beta chain is from a study of cytomegalovirus exposure and HLA in healthy donors. About the study: An early release of data contained around 80 million unique TCRs, which came from HLA-typed donors.

The count of this clone is one. What it recognizes is unknown. Findings and caveats of the study: Links to common viral pathogens appeared, in a later analysis, for several of the most significant clusters.

The PCR employed 60 Vbeta primers together with 13 Jbeta primers. Original analysis: Roughly 80 million unique TCR beta chains, about 11 million of them shared, were counted by a later analysis. Produced via immunoSEQ multiplex PCR; TCRdb's table is partial and in-frame only. For V, J and clone size, that table is used; D and trimming come from the DNA. The table has around 160,000 clones, 79% seen once. Sequenced: PBMCs. The source is a woman aged 40 to 50 in good health and CMV-seropositive.

The CDR3 DNA sequence: TGTGCCAGCAGCCCCTCGGACAGTTACGAGCAGTACTTC. This sequence encodes CASSPSDSYEQYF. The J gene is TRBJ2-7, the V gene TRBV11-3, with D maybe TRBD1 (6 bases). The CDR3 has 13 amino acids. V was cut by 5 bases and J by 4 bases, with 12 bases left in between. CDR1 is SGHNT, CDR2 YENEEA, per germline.